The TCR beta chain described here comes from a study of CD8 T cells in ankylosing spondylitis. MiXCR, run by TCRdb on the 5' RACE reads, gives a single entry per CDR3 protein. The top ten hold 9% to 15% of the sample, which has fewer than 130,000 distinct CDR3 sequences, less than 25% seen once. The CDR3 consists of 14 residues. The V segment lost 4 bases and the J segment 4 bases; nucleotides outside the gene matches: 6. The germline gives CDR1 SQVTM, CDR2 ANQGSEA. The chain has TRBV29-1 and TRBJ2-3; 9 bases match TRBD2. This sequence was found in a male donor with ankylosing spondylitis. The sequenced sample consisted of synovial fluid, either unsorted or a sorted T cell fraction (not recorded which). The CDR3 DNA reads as TGCAGCGTTGGAGCGGGAGGCCGGGCAGATACGCAGTATTTT. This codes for CSVGAGGRADTQYF.